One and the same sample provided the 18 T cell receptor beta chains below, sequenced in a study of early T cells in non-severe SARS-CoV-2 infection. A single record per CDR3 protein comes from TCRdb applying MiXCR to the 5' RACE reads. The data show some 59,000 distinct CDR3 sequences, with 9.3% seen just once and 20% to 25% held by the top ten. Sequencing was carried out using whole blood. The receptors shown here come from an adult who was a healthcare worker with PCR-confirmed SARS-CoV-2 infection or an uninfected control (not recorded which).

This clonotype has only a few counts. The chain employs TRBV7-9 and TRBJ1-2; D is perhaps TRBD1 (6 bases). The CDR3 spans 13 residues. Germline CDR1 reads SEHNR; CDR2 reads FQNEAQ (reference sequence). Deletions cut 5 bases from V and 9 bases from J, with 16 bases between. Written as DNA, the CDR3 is TGTGCCAGCAGCCCATCCGGGACACCTAGCTACACCTTC. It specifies CASSPSGTPSYTF.

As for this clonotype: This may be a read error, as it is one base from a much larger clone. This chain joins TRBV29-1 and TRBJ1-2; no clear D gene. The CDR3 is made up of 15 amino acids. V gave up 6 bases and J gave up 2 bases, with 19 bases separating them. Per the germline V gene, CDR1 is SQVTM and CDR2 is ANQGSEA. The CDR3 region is CSVGRTYSSNYGYTF. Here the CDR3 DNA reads TGCAGCGTCGGGAGGACCTATAGCAGCAACTATGGCTACACCTTC.

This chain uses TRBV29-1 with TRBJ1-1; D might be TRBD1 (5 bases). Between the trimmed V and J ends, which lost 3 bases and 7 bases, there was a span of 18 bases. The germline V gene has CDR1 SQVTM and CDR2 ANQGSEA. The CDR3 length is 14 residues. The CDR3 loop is CSVDSAGISVEAFF. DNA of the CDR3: TGCAGCGTTGATTCGGCAGGGATATCGGTTGAAGCTTTCTTT.

CDR3 sequence: CASSDNSYEQYF. Here the CDR3 DNA reads TGCGCCAGCAGTGATAACTCCTACGAGCAGTACTTC. The rearrangement uses TRBV10-1 and TRBJ2-7; D is unresolved. The germline V gene encodes CDR1 WNHNN and CDR2 SYGVQD (reference sequence). The CDR3 is 12 amino acids. V was shortened by 3 bases and J by 0 bases, with 3 bases between the two germline ends.

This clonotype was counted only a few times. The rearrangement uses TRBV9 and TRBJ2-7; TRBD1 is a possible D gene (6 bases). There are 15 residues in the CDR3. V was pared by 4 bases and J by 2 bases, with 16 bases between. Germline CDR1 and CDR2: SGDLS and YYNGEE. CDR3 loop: CASSPGGQAPYEQYF. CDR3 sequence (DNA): TGTGCCAGCAGCCCTGGGGGACAAGCCCCCTACGAGCAGTACTTC.

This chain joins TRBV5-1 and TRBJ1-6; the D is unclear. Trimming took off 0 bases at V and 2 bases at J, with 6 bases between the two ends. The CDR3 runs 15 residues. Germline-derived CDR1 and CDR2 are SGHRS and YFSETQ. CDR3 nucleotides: TGCGCCAGCAGCTTGGACGGACCCTATAATTCACCCCTCCACTTT. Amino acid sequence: CASSLDGPYNSPLHF.

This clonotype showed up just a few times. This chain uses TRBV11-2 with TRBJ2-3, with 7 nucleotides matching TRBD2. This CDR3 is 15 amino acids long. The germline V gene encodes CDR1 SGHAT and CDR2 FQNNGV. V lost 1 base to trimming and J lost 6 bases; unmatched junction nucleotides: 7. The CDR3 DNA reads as TGTGCCAGCAGCTTAGCGGGGGGATTCATCGATACGCAGTATTTT. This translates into CASSLAGGFIDTQYF.

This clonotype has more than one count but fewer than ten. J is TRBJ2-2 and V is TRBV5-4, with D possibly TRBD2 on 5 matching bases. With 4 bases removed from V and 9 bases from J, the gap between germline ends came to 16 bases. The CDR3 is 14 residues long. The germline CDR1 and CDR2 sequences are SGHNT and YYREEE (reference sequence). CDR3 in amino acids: CASSPPGVGRELFF. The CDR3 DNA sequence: TGTGCCAGCAGCCCTCCCGGGGTTGGGAGGGAGCTGTTTTTT.

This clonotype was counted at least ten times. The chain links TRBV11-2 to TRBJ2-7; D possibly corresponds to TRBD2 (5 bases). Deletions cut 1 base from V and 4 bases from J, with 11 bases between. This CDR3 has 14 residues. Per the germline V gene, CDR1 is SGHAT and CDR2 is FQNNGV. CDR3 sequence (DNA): TGTGCCAGCAGCTTAGGGTCCCTAGCTTACGAGCAGTACTTC. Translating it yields CASSLGSLAYEQYF.

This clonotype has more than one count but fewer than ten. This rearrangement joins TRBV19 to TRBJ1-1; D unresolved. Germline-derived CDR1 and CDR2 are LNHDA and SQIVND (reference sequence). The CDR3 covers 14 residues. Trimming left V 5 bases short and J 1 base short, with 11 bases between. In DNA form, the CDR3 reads TGTGCCAGTAGTGGCCGACCGGAGAACACTGAAGCTTTCTTT. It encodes CASSGRPENTEAFF.

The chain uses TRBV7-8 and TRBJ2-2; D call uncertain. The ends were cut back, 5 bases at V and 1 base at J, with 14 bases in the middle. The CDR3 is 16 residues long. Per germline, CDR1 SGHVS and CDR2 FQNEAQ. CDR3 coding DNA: TGTGCCAGCAGCCCCCTGGGCCGAGGGAACACCGGGGAGCTGTTTTTT. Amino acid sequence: CASSPLGRGNTGELFF.

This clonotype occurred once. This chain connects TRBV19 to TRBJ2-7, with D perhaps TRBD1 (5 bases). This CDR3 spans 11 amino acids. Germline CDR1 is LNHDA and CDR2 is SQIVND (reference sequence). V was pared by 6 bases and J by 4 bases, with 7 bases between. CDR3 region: CASSNRYEQYF. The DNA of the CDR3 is TGTGCCAGTAGCAACAGGTACGAGCAGTACTTC. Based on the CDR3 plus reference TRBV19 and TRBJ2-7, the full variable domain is DGGITQSPKYLFRKEGQNVTLSCEQNLNHDAMYWYRQDPGQGLRLIYYSQIVNDFQKGDIAEGYSVSREKKESFPLTVTSAQKNPTAFYLCASSNRYEQYFGPGTRLTVT.

For the CDR3, the DNA is TGTGCCAGCAGTTCGGGCGGGGGGCGAATTAACTATGGCTACACCTTC. It translates to CASSSGGGRINYGYTF. The genes are TRBV27 and TRBJ1-2, with a tentative D call TRBD1 (6 bases). Trimming removed 4 bases at V and 1 base at J, with 16 bases between. The CDR3 consists of 16 residues. Germline V gene data show CDR1 as MNHEY and CDR2 as SMNVEV (reference sequence).

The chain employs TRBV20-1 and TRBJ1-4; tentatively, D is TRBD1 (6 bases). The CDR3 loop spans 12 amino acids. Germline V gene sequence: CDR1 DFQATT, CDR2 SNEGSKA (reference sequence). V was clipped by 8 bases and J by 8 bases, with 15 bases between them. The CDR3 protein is CSTQGLREKLFF. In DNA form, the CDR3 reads TGCAGTACACAGGGTTTGCGAGAAAAACTGTTTTTT.

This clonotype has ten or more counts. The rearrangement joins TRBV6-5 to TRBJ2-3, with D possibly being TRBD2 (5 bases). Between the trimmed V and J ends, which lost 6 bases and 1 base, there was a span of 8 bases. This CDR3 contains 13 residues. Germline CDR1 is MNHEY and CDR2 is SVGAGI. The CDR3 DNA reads TGTGCCAGCAGGAATAGCGGCACAGATACGCAGTATTTT. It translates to CASRNSGTDTQYF.

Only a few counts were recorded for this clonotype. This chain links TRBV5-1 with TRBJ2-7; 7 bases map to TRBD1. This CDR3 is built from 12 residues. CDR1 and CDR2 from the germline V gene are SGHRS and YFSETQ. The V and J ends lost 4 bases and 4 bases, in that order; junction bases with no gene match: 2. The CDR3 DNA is TGCGCCAGCAGCGAGGGGGCTTACGAGCAGTACTTC. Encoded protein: CASSEGAYEQYF. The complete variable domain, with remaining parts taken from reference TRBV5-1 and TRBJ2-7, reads KAGVTQTPRYLIKTRGQQVTLSCSPISGHRSVSWYQQTPGQGLQFLFEYFSETQRNKGNFPGRFSGRQFSNSRSEMNVSTLELGDSALYLCASSEGAYEQYFGPGTRLTVT.

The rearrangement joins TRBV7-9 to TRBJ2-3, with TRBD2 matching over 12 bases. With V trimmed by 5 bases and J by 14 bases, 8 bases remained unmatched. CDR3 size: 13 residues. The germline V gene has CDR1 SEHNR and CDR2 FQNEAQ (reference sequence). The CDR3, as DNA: TGTGCCAGCAGCCCCGGACTAGCGGGGTTCTCGTATTTT. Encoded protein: CASSPGLAGFSYF.

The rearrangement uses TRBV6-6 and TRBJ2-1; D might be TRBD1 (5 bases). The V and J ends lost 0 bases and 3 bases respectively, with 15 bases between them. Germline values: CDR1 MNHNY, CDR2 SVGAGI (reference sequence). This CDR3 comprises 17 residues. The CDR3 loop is CASSYSLPTGIYNEQFF. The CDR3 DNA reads TGTGCCAGCAGTTACTCCCTACCAACAGGTATCTACAATGAGCAGTTCTTC.